A selection of T cell receptor beta chains follows, all from one sample in a study of T-cell memory formation after mild COVID-19. MiXCR, run by TCRdb on the 5' RACE reads, gives a single entry per CDR3 protein. Counted here are some 450,000 distinct CDR3 sequences, 20% occurring once; the ten biggest clones make up around 8.4%. Material: PBMCs or a T cell subset sorted from them (not recorded which). The receptors shown here come from an adult woman who had mild COVID-19 (a few samples of this study predate the infection). Cell type and time point are not known. The CDR3 runs from the conserved cysteine through the conserved F or W. A D gene is named only where the DNA matches it firmly. Clone size is shown for a subset of rows, as once, few, many or a class of expanded clone.

clone_size: few
j_call: TRBJ1-5
v_call: TRBV20-1
d_call: TRBD1
cdr3_aa: CSASRDRRNQPQHF
cdr3_nt: TGCAGTGCTAGTCGGGACAGGAGAAATCAGCCCCAGCATTTT

clone_size: few
j_call: TRBJ2-1
v_call: TRBV25-1
d_call: TRBD1
cdr3_aa: CASSDDRGRPYNEQFF
cdr3_nt: TGTGCCAGCAGTGACGACAGGGGCCGGCCCTACAATGAGCAGTTCTTC

clone_size: -
j_call: TRBJ2-3
v_call: TRBV6-2/TRBV6-3
d_call: -
cdr3_aa: CASNLIGTFQRVTQYF
cdr3_nt: TGTGCCAGCAACCTAATAGGGACTTTCCAGCGGGTTACGCAGTATTTT

clone_size: many
j_call: TRBJ2-1
v_call: TRBV20-1
d_call: TRBD2
cdr3_aa: CSPSNSGRDNEQFF
cdr3_nt: TGCAGTCCATCTAACAGCGGGAGGGACAATGAGCAGTTCTTC

clone_size: -
j_call: TRBJ2-3
v_call: TRBV24-1
d_call: -
cdr3_aa: CATSDDLKGTDTQYF
cdr3_nt: TGTGCCACCAGTGATGATCTAAAGGGCACAGATACGCAGTATTTT

clone_size: -
j_call: TRBJ1-5
v_call: TRBV28
d_call: -
cdr3_aa: CAILPGRSNQPQHF
cdr3_nt: TGTGCCATCCTACCGGGACGTAGCAATCAGCCCCAGCATTTT

clone_size: -
j_call: TRBJ1-1
v_call: TRBV5-1
d_call: -
cdr3_aa: CASSLRSGQLGTEAFF
cdr3_nt: TGCGCCAGCAGCTTGAGGTCAGGACAATTAGGGACTGAAGCTTTCTTT

clone_size: few
j_call: TRBJ1-2
v_call: TRBV12-3/TRBV12-4
d_call: -
cdr3_aa: CASRSSGRSGYTF
cdr3_nt: TGTGCCAGCAGATCGTCAGGGAGAAGTGGCTACACCTTC

clone_size: few
j_call: TRBJ2-3
v_call: TRBV7-9
d_call: TRBD1
cdr3_aa: CASSSRQQGARTDTQYF
cdr3_nt: TGTGCCAGCAGTTCGCGCCAGCAGGGGGCGAGGACAGATACGCAGTATTTT

clone_size: few
j_call: TRBJ2-2
v_call: TRBV24-1
d_call: -
cdr3_aa: CATSDLPQGRIRELFF
cdr3_nt: TGTGCCACCAGTGATTTGCCGCAGGGGAGGATCAGGGAGCTGTTTTTT

clone_size: -
j_call: TRBJ2-7
v_call: TRBV6-6
d_call: -
cdr3_aa: CASTLGPNYEQYF
cdr3_nt: TGTGCCAGCACCTTAGGGCCCAACTACGAGCAGTACTTC

clone_size: -
j_call: TRBJ2-7
v_call: TRBV11-2
d_call: TRBD2
cdr3_aa: CASSLVGGPGGEQYF
cdr3_nt: TGTGCCAGCAGCTTAGTTGGGGGCCCGGGAGGGGAGCAGTACTTC

clone_size: few
j_call: TRBJ1-6
v_call: TRBV12-3/TRBV12-4
d_call: -
cdr3_aa: CASRSPGDGSPLHF
cdr3_nt: TGTGCCAGCAGGTCCCCGGGGGACGGTTCACCCCTCCACTTT

clone_size: -
j_call: TRBJ2-5
v_call: TRBV25-1
d_call: -
cdr3_aa: CASSEPGGTLKETQYF
cdr3_nt: TGTGCCAGCAGTGAGCCCGGCGGGACCCTCAAAGAGACCCAGTACTTC

clone_size: -
j_call: TRBJ2-2
v_call: TRBV19
d_call: TRBD2
cdr3_aa: CASSTPGGLNTGELFF
cdr3_nt: TGTGCCAGTAGTACCCCGGGGGGGCTAAACACCGGGGAGCTGTTTTTT

clone_size: few
j_call: TRBJ2-1
v_call: TRBV21-1
d_call: -
cdr3_aa: CASNTIDGYNEQFF
cdr3_nt: TGTGCCAGCAACACGATCGACGGCTACAATGAGCAGTTCTTC

clone_size: few
j_call: TRBJ2-2
v_call: TRBV7-3
d_call: TRBD1
cdr3_aa: CASSSGQPTGELFF
cdr3_nt: TGTGCCAGCAGCTCGGGACAGCCCACCGGGGAGCTGTTTTTT

clone_size: -
j_call: TRBJ1-1
v_call: TRBV5-4
d_call: -
cdr3_aa: CASSFLRFQNTEAFF
cdr3_nt: TGTGCCAGCAGCTTTCTAAGGTTTCAAAACACTGAAGCTTTCTTT

clone_size: -
j_call: TRBJ2-5
v_call: TRBV5-1
d_call: -
cdr3_aa: CASSPMSQGLSETQYF
cdr3_nt: TGCGCCAGCAGCCCCATGAGCCAGGGTTTGTCAGAGACCCAGTACTTC

clone_size: -
j_call: TRBJ1-5
v_call: TRBV24-1
d_call: -
cdr3_aa: CATARSGSNQPQHF
cdr3_nt: TGTGCCACCGCAAGGAGCGGCAGCAATCAGCCCCAGCATTTT

clone_size: few
j_call: TRBJ2-7
v_call: TRBV5-5
d_call: TRBD2
cdr3_aa: CASSFVGTTYEQYF
cdr3_nt: TGTGCCAGCAGCTTTGTCGGGACTACCTACGAGCAGTACTTC

clone_size: -
j_call: TRBJ2-2
v_call: TRBV7-8
d_call: TRBD1
cdr3_aa: CASSKTGGGTGELFF
cdr3_nt: TGTGCCAGCAGCAAGACAGGGGGAGGAACCGGGGAGCTGTTTTTT

clone_size: few
j_call: TRBJ2-1
v_call: TRBV5-1
d_call: -
cdr3_aa: CASSLGGVRGAGEQFF
cdr3_nt: TGCGCCAGCAGCTTGGGGGGTGTGAGAGGGGCCGGTGAGCAGTTCTTC

clone_size: -
j_call: TRBJ1-1
v_call: TRBV30
d_call: TRBD1
cdr3_aa: CAWISGTGRTEAFF
cdr3_nt: TGTGCCTGGATATCTGGGACAGGGAGGACTGAAGCTTTCTTT

clone_size: -
j_call: TRBJ2-3
v_call: TRBV7-8
d_call: -
cdr3_aa: CASSPQAILGTQYF
cdr3_nt: TGTGCCAGCAGCCCACAAGCGATCCTGGGCACGCAGTATTTT

clone_size: many
j_call: TRBJ2-7
v_call: TRBV5-6
d_call: TRBD1
cdr3_aa: CASSRDSGGEQYF
cdr3_nt: TGTGCCAGCAGCCGGGACAGCGGAGGCGAGCAGTACTTC

clone_size: -
j_call: TRBJ2-3
v_call: TRBV4-3
d_call: -
cdr3_aa: CASSQEAAGRVDTQYF
cdr3_nt: TGCGCCAGCAGCCAAGAAGCGGCCGGCAGGGTTGATACGCAGTATTTT

clone_size: -
j_call: TRBJ1-1
v_call: TRBV9
d_call: -
cdr3_aa: CASSVVEGTLGGAFF
cdr3_nt: TGTGCCAGCAGCGTAGTAGAGGGGACACTCGGGGGGGCTTTCTTT

clone_size: many
j_call: TRBJ2-6
v_call: TRBV18
d_call: -
cdr3_aa: CASSRDRKTAVLTF
cdr3_nt: TGTGCCAGCTCACGCGACAGAAAGACGGCCGTCCTGACTTTC

clone_size: -
j_call: TRBJ1-3
v_call: TRBV15
d_call: -
cdr3_aa: CATSRDLPSGSSGNTIYF
cdr3_nt: TGTGCCACCAGCAGAGACCTCCCCTCAGGTAGCTCTGGAAACACCATATATTTT